Listed here are 6 T cell receptor beta chains from one sample, sequenced in a study of cytomegalovirus exposure and HLA in healthy donors. Researchers ran the PCR with 60 Vbeta and 13 Jbeta primers. Profiled with immunoSEQ multiplex PCR; TCRdb holds only in-frame clones, not every one. This table has 150,000 to 200,000 clones, more than 75% appearing once. The sample was PBMCs. All receptors come from a woman aged 18 to 35 in good health and CMV-seronegative.

In this sample, this clone turned up a few times. This chain uses TRBV30 with TRBJ2-6; 10 nucleotides align to TRBD1. J lost 0 bases, V lost 1 base, and 6 bases had no gene match. Germline V gene data show CDR1 as GTSNPN and CDR2 as SVGIG (reference sequence). This CDR3 has 18 amino acids. The chain's CDR3 is CAWSDGTGALSGANVLTF. CDR3 sequence (DNA): TGTGCCTGGAGTGACGGGACAGGGGCCCTCTCTGGGGCCAACGTCCTGACTTTC.

The CDR3 nucleotides are TGTGCCAGCAGTGACACAGGGTTGGTTATGAACACTGAAGCTTTCTTT. Translating it yields CASSDTGLVMNTEAFF. The chain uses TRBV27 and TRBJ1-1; D is possibly TRBD1 (6 bases). The CDR3 covers 16 residues. The germline V gene has CDR1 MNHEY and CDR2 SMNVEV (reference sequence). Trimming took off 5 bases at V and 0 bases at J, with 16 bases between the two ends.

The gene calls are TRBV7-8 and TRBJ2-7; the match to TRBD1 covers 10 bases. This CDR3 contains 14 residues. V lost 5 bases to trimming and J lost 3 bases; unmatched junction nucleotides: 4. Germline V gene data show CDR1 as SGHVS and CDR2 as FQNEAQ. As DNA, the CDR3 is TGTGCCAGCAGCCCATGGACAGGGGGCTACGAGCAGTACTTC. Protein: CASSPWTGGYEQYF.

This chain joins TRBV15 and TRBJ2-3, with D unclear. Germline V gene data show CDR1 as LNHNV and CDR2 as YYDKDF (reference sequence). The CDR3 sequence is 15 residues long. V was pared by 0 bases and J by 2 bases, with 9 bases between. CDR3 loop: CATSRENGATDTQYF. The CDR3 nucleotides read TGTGCCACCAGCAGAGAAAACGGAGCCACAGATACGCAGTATTTT. The whole variable domain, remainder taken from reference TRBV15 and TRBJ2-3, is DAMVIQNPRYQVTQFGKPVTLSCSQTLNHNVMYWYQQKSSQAPKLLFHYYDKDFNNEADTPDNFQSRRPNTSFCFLDIRSPGLGDTAMYLCATSRENGATDTQYFGPGTRLTVL.

This clone is a singleton in its sample. The CDR3 sequence: CASSIAGSGGLVELFF. The CDR3 DNA reads TGTGCCAGTAGTATCGCCGGGAGCGGGGGCCTTGTGGAGCTGTTTTTT. V gene TRBV19 combines with J gene TRBJ2-2; 8 bases align to TRBD2. Losses at the gene ends were 3 bases for V and 10 bases for J; bases not matched to a gene: 13. The CDR3 is 16 residues long. Germline CDR1 is LNHDA and CDR2 is SQIVND (reference sequence). Using reference TRBV19 and TRBJ2-2 for the parts outside the CDR3, the full variable domain is DGGITQSPKYLFRKEGQNVTLSCEQNLNHDAMYWYRQDPGQGLRLIYYSQIVNDFQKGDIAEGYSVSREKKESFPLTVTSAQKNPTAFYLCASSIAGSGGLVELFFGEGSRLTVL.

The CDR3 nucleotides read TGTGCCAGCAGTGTGGGGACAGCCTACGAGCAGTACTTC. Protein: CASSVGTAYEQYF. The J gene is TRBJ2-7, the V gene TRBV6-1, with 7 bases lining up with TRBD1. CDR1 is MNHNS and CDR2 is SASEGT in the germline V gene. CDR3 length: 13 residues. Germline trimming cut 4 bases from V and 2 bases from J; bases unmatched to any gene: 2.